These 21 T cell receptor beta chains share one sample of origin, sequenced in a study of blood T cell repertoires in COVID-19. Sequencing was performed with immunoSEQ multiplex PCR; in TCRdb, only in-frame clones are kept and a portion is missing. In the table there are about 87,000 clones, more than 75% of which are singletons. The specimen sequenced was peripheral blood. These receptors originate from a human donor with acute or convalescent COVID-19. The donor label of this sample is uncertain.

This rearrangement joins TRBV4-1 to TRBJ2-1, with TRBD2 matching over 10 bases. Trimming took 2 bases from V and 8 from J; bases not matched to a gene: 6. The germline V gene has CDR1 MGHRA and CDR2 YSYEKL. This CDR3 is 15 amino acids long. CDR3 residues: CASSQTAGGLYEQFF. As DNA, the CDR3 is TGCGCCAGCAGCCAAACAGCGGGGGGGCTCTATGAGCAGTTCTTC.

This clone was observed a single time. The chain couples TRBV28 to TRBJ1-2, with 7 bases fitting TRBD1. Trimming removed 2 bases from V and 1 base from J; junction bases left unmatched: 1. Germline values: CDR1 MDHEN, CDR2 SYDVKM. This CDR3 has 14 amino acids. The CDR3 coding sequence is TGTGCCAGCAGTTTAGGACAGGTTAACTATGGCTACACCTTC. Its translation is CASSLGQVNYGYTF.

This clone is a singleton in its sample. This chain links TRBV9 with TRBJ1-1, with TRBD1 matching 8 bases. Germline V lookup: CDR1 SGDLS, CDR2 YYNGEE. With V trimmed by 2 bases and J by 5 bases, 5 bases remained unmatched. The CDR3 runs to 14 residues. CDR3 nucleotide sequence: TGTGCCAGCAGCGTGGACAGGGTCGGAACTGAAGCTTTCTTT. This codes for CASSVDRVGTEAFF. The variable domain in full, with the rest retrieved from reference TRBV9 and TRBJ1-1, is DSGVTQTPKHLITATGQRVTLRCSPRSGDLSVYWYQQSLDQGLQFLIQYYNGEERAKGNILERFSAQQFPDLHSELNLSSLELGDSALYFCASSVDRVGTEAFFGQGTRLTVV.

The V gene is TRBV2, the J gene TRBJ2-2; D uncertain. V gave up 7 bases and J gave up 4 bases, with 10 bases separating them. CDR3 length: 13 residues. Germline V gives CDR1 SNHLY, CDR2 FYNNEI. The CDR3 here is CASKRGPTGELFF. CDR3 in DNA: TGTGCCAGCAAACGCGGTCCCACCGGGGAGCTGTTTTTT.

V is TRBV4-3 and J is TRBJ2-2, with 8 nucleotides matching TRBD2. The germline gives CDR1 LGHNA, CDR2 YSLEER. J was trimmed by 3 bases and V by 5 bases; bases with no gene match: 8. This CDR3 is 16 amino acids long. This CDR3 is CASSSRGSGDTGELFF. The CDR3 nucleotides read TGCGCCAGCAGCTCTCGGGGTAGCGGGGACACCGGGGAGCTGTTTTTT.

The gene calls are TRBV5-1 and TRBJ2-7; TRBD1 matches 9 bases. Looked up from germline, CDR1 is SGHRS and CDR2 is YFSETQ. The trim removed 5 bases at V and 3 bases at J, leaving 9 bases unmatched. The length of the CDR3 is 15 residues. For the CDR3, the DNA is TGCGCCAGCAGGAGACAGGGGGTGTCAATCTACGAGCAGTACTTC. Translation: CASRRQGVSIYEQYF.

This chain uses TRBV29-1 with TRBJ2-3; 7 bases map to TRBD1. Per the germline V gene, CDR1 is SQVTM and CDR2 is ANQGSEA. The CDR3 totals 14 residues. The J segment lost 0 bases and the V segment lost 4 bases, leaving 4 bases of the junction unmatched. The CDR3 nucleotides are TGCAGCGTTGGACAGGGCTCTAGCACAGATACGCAGTATTTT. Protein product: CSVGQGSSTDTQYF.

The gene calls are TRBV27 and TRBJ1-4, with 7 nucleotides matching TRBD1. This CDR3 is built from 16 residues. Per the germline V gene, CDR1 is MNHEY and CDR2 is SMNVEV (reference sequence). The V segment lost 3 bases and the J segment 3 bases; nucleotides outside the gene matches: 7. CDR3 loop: CASSFRTGAANEKLFF. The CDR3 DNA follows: TGTGCCAGCAGTTTTAGAACAGGGGCGGCTAATGAAAAACTGTTTTTT.

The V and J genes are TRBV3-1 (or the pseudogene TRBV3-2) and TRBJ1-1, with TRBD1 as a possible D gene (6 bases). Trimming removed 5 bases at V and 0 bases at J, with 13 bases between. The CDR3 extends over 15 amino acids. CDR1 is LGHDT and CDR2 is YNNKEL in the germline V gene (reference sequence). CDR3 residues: CASSATGHLNTEAFF. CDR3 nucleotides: TGTGCCAGCAGCGCGACGGGACACCTGAACACTGAAGCTTTCTTT.

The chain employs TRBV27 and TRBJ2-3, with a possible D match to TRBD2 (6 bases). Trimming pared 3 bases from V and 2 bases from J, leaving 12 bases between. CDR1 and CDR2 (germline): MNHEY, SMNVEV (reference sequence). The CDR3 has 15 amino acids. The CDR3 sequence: CASSLGRRSTDTQYF. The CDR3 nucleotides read TGTGCCAGCAGTTTGGGGAGGAGATCCACAGATACGCAGTATTTT.

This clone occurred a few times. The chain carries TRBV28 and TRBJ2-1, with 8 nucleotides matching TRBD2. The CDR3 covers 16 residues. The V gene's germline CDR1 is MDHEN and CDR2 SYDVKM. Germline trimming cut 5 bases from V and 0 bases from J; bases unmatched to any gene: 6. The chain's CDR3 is CASSPLAGSSYNEQFF. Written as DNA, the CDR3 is TGTGCCAGCAGTCCGTTAGCGGGGAGCTCCTACAATGAGCAGTTCTTC.

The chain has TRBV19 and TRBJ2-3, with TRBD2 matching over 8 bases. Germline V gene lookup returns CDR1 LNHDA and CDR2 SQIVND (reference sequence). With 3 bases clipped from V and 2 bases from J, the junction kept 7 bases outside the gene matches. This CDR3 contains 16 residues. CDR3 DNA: TGTGCCAGTAGTATGGGGGGCGGGGGGACCACAGATACGCAGTATTTT. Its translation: CASSMGGGGTTDTQYF.

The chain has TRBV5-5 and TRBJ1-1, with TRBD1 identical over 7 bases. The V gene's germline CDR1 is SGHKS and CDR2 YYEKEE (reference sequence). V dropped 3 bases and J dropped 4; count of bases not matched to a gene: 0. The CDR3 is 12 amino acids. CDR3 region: CASSWDSTEAFF. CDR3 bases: TGTGCCAGCAGCTGGGACAGCACTGAAGCTTTCTTT.

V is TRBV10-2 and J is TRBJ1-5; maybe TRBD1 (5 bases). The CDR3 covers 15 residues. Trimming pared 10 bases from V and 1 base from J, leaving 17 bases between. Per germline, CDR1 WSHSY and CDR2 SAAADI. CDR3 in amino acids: CATTGGAQSNQPQHF. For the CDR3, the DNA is TGCGCCACTACCGGAGGGGCCCAGAGCAATCAGCCCCAGCATTTT.

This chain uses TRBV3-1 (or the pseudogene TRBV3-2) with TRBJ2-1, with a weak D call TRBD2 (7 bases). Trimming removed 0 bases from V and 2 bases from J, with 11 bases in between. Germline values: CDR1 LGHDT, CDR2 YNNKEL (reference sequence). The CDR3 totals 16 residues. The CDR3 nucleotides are TGTGCCAGCAGCCAAGAGGCGGGGGCCACCTACAATGAGCAGTTCTTC. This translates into CASSQEAGATYNEQFF.

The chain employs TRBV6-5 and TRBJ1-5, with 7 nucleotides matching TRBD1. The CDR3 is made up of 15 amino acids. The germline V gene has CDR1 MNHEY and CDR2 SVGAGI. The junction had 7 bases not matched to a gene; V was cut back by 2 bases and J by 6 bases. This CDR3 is CASSYGQGVGQPQHF. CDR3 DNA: TGTGCCAGCAGTTACGGGCAGGGGGTCGGTCAGCCCCAGCATTTT.

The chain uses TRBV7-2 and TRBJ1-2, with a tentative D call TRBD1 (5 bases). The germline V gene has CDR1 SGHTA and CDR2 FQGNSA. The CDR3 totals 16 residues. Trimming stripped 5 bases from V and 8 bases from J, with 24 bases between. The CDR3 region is CASSPKGQNGGEGYTF. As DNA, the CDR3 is TGTGCCAGCAGCCCCAAGGGGCAAAACGGGGGTGAGGGCTACACCTTC.

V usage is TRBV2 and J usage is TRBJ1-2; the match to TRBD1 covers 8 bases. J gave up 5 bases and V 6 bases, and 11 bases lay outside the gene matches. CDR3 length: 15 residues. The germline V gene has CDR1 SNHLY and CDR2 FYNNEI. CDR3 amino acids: CASSDDRGRTYGYTF. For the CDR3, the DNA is TGTGCCAGCAGCGATGACAGGGGAAGGACATATGGCTACACCTTC.

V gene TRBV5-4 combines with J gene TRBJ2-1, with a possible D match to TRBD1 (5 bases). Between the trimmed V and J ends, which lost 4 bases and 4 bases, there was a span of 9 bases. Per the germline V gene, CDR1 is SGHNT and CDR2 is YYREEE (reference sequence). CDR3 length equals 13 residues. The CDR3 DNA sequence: TGTGCCAGCAGCGGAACAGGTTACAATGAGCAGTTCTTC. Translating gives CASSGTGYNEQFF.

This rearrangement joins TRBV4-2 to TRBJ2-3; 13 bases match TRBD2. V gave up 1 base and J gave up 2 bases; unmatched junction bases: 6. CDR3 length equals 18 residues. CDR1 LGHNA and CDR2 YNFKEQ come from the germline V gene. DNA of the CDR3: TGTGCCAGCAGCCAAGTTGGGACTAGCGGGGACCCCACAGATACGCAGTATTTT. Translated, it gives CASSQVGTSGDPTDTQYF.

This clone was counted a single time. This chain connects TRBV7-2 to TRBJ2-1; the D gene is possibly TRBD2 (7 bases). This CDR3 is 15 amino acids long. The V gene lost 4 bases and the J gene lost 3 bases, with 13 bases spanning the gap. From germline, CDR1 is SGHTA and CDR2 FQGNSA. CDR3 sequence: CASSSGGRDYNEQFF. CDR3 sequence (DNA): TGTGCCAGCAGCTCGGGGGGCAGGGACTACAATGAGCAGTTCTTC. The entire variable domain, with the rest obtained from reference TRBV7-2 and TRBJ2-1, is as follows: GAGVSQSPSNKVTEKGKDVELRCDPISGHTALYWYRQSLGQGLEFLIYFQGNSAPDKSGLPSDRFSAERTGGSVSTLTIQRTQQEDSAVYLCASSSGGRDYNEQFFGPGTRLTVL.